The clone carrying this T cell receptor (beta chain) was picked up one time. Its antigen is unknown. This sample was included in a study of neoadjuvant anti-PD-1 for oral cavity cancer. Across the study: Non-progressing patients received a fourth nivolumab dose near day 43, then surgery on days 50-56. Findings and caveats of the study: After neoadjuvant nivolumab, PBMC T cell clonality was significantly higher in non-responders than responders.

Germline V CDR1 and CDR2: KGHSH, LQKENI. The CDR3 contains 16 residues. With 3 bases removed from V and 0 bases from J, the gap between germline ends came to 14 bases. The repertoire was sequenced with immunoSEQ multiplex PCR; TCRdb's copy has only in-frame clones and lacks some. This table has around 34,000 clones, around nine tenths appearing once. The origin of this receptor is a person between 40 and 85 years old with oral cavity squamous cell carcinoma. The sample in question was PBMCs, obtained before nivolumab (anti-PD-1) treatment. The chain recombines TRBV18 with TRBJ1-2, with no clear D. The CDR3 is CASSPAGSQTNYGYTF. DNA of the CDR3: TGTGCCAGCTCACCTGCCGGGTCACAAACTAACTATGGCTACACCTTC.